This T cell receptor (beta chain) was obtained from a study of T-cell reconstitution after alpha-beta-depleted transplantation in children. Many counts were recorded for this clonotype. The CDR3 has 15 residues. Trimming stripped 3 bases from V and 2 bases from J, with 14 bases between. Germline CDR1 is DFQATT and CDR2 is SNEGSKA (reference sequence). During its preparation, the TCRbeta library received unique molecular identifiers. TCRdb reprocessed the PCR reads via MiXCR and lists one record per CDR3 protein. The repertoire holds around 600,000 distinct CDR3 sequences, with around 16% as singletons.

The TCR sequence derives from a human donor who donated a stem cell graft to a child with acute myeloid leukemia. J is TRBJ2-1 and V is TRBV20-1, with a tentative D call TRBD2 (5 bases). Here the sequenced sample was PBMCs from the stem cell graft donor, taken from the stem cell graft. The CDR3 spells CSARDFSHAYNEQFF. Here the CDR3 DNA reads TGCAGTGCTAGGGACTTCTCCCACGCCTACAATGAGCAGTTCTTC.